This T cell receptor beta chain was profiled in a study of T cells after posttransplantation cyclophosphamide. The germline V gene has CDR1 KGHSH and CDR2 LQKENI. CDR3 size: 14 residues. V lost 5 bases, J lost 7 bases, and 15 bases lay in between. This clone was detected ten times or more. Its antigen is currently unknown. Study-wide results and limits: TRB clonality was highly associated with recipient CMV seropositivity and reactivation. Donor CD8+ memory clones often dominated recipient blood repertoires at later times. Tissue-infiltrating T cells from skin or gut overlapped little with blood T cells.

The assay was immunoSEQ multiplex PCR, and TCRdb's table has in-frame clones only and misses some. Sampling found some 5,000 clones, none seen once. Busulfan-fludarabine conditioning, marrow transplant, and cyclophosphamide on days +3 and +4 were administered. The receptor's source is a male patient in his sixties or seventies who received an allogeneic stem cell transplant from a related donor, was CMV-positive, and had no GVHD. Some T cells may originate from the graft donor. The J gene is TRBJ1-5, the V gene TRBV18; the D gene is possibly TRBD1 (6 bases). This sample comprised PBMCs, obtained after allogeneic stem cell transplant with posttransplant cyclophosphamide. The CDR3 DNA sequence: TGTGCCAGCTCAGCTACAGGGAACATCCAGCCCCAGCATTTT. Its protein product is CASSATGNIQPQHF.